This record looks at one T cell receptor (beta chain) sequence and its context. Its antigen is currently not known. Base-call qualities are not available, and no considerably larger clone is one nucleotide away. Library generation was performed with PCR. TCRdb lists the instrument as HiSeq X Ten. TCRdb reran the public reads through fastp at Q25 and MiXCR, keeping productive beta chains. Rows with one shared CDR3 protein collapse into an entry with the most common genes and DNA. In all, the sample holds around 10,000 distinct CDR3 sequences, and roughly 51% of those were seen once. Around 35% of the sample belongs to the ten largest clones. The donors were patients who had localized lung adenocarcinoma, which is a subtype of non-small cell lung cancer. Samples were obtained from the margins of localized lung adenocarcinomas. For TCR repertoire analysis, CD8+ T cells from tumor tissue were profiled separately from CD4+ T cells.

The germline V gene encodes CDR1 MNHEY and CDR2 SVGAGI. The CDR3 contains 14 residues, cysteine and phenylalanine counted. Only the CDR3 region is kept as DNA, spanning 42 bases read in frame from base 1. V is pared back by 2 bases and J by 13 bases, with 17 bases lying between the germline termini. The sample comes from a study of CD4 and CD8 cells across lung adenocarcinoma regions (dated by TCRdb to between 2018 and 2020). Context from the whole study: The study compared tumor centers with tumor margins to examine intratumor heterogeneity of the T cell receptor repertoire.

The chain is encoded by TRBV6-5 joined to TRBJ2-2; the best D guess is TRBD1, with 7 bases matching. The sequenced sample consisted of CD8+ T cells from the margin of a lung tumor. According to the study, the label for this sample's cell subset or site signals: tumor margin region. This receptor was identified in a male donor with lung adenocarcinoma. The CD4 and CD8 labels of this study may be unreliable. DNA sequence: TGTGCCAGCAGTTACGGGAGGAGGACAGGAGCGCTGTTTTTT. It encodes CASSYGRRTGALFF.